This T cell receptor beta chain was sequenced during a study of spatial heterogeneity in lung cancer. The overall study: Counts of TCR transcripts in tumor regions correlated strongly with a matched bulk RNA-seq T cell module score. Raw sequencing reads included, on average, more than 8.5 appearances of each unique TCR and UMI combination.

This clonotype rates as medium-sized. The antigen is not known. As for time point: sample taken at primary tumor resection. TCRdb reanalysed the 5' RACE reads using MiXCR and keeps one entry per CDR3 protein. The sample has 7,000 to 9,500 distinct CDR3 sequences, 6.5% to 9.5% seen once. Findings and caveats of the study: It was found that expanded intratumoral alpha and beta TCR counts tracked tumor mutation counts.

CDR1 is SGHTA and CDR2 is FQGNSA in the germline V gene. The CDR3 runs 15 residues. V shed 5 bases and J 9 bases; nucleotides not matched to a gene: 13. The chain has TRBV7-2 and TRBJ2-1; 7 bases align to TRBD2. This sample comprised lung tumor tissue, obtained at surgery. The receptor was derived from a male donor with early-stage non-small cell lung cancer. DNA of the CDR3: TGTGCCAGCAGCCCCCGTTGGGGAGGGCCGGGTGAGCAGTTCTTC. Its protein product is CASSPRWGGPGEQFF.